A selection of T cell receptor beta chains follows, all from one sample in a study of T cell responses to AZD1222 COVID-19 vaccine. Libraries were prepared by immunoSEQ multiplex PCR; TCRdb keeps only in-frame clonotypes and omits some of them. The sample records 100,000 to 150,000 clones, around 84% being singletons. The material was peripheral blood, obtained 28 days after the second AZD1222 dose. Every receptor here comes from an adult who received the AZD1222 COVID-19 vaccine. CDR3s include the opening cysteine and the closing phenylalanine or tryptophan. Fields, in order: CDR3 protein, CDR3 DNA, D gene, J gene, clone size, V gene. The D gene is left open where the match is weak. A row's size may be missing; if present it is once, few, many or a size class.

cdr3_aa: CATSVVGTGGTDTQYF
cdr3_nt: TGTGCCACCAGTGTCGTTGGGACAGGGGGGACAGATACGCAGTATTTT
d_call: TRBD1
j_call: TRBJ2-3
clone_size: NA
v_call: TRBV24-1

cdr3_aa: CSASGGHNEQFF
cdr3_nt: TGCAGTGCTAGTGGGGGACACAATGAGCAGTTCTTC
d_call: NA
j_call: TRBJ2-1
clone_size: NA
v_call: TRBV20-1

cdr3_aa: CASSQVSHEQFF
cdr3_nt: TGTGCCAGCAGCCAAGTTTCACATGAGCAGTTCTTC
d_call: NA
j_call: TRBJ2-1
clone_size: NA
v_call: TRBV3-1/TRBV3-2

cdr3_aa: CASSFPASGGPTYEQYF
cdr3_nt: TGTGCCAGCAGTTTTCCTGCTAGCGGGGGGCCCACCTACGAGCAGTACTTC
d_call: TRBD2
j_call: TRBJ2-7
clone_size: NA
v_call: TRBV28

cdr3_aa: CASTYPGGQNEQFF
cdr3_nt: TGTGCCAGCACCTACCCCGGGGGGCAAAATGAGCAGTTCTTC
d_call: NA
j_call: TRBJ2-1
clone_size: NA
v_call: TRBV6-5

cdr3_aa: CASSLAQDQPQHF
cdr3_nt: TGTGCTAGCAGCTTAGCGCAAGATCAGCCCCAGCATTTT
d_call: NA
j_call: TRBJ1-5
clone_size: NA
v_call: TRBV7-7

cdr3_aa: CASSGPGLAGGPDTGELFF
cdr3_nt: TGTGCCAGCAGTGGCCCGGGACTAGCGGGGGGGCCTGATACCGGGGAGCTGTTTTTT
d_call: TRBD2
j_call: TRBJ2-2
clone_size: NA
v_call: TRBV6-1

cdr3_aa: CASSLEVRELFF
cdr3_nt: TGTGCCAGCAGCTTAGAGGTGCGGGAGCTGTTTTTT
d_call: NA
j_call: TRBJ2-2
clone_size: NA
v_call: TRBV7-6

cdr3_aa: CASAIAGGETQYF
cdr3_nt: TGCGCCAGCGCAATAGCGGGGGGAGAGACCCAGTACTTC
d_call: TRBD2
j_call: TRBJ2-5
clone_size: NA
v_call: TRBV10-2

cdr3_aa: CASSMVSPGNEQFF
cdr3_nt: TGTGCCAGTAGTATGGTTAGTCCGGGCAATGAGCAGTTCTTC
d_call: NA
j_call: TRBJ2-1
clone_size: NA
v_call: TRBV19

cdr3_aa: CASSPSGGGQKLFF
cdr3_nt: TGTGCCAGCAGCCCCAGTGGGGGGGGTCAAAAACTGTTTTTT
d_call: NA
j_call: TRBJ1-4
clone_size: once
v_call: TRBV6-6

cdr3_aa: CASSYTGTYSGNTIYF
cdr3_nt: TGTGCCAGCAGCTATACAGGGACTTACTCTGGAAACACCATATATTTT
d_call: NA
j_call: TRBJ1-3
clone_size: NA
v_call: TRBV28

cdr3_aa: CSVDDGIRYEQYF
cdr3_nt: TGCAGCGTGGATGACGGGATCCGCTACGAGCAGTACTTC
d_call: NA
j_call: TRBJ2-7
clone_size: NA
v_call: TRBV29-1

cdr3_aa: CSVEVVSPLASTDTQYF
cdr3_nt: TGCAGCGTTGAGGTGGTTTCCCCTCTCGCTAGCACAGATACGCAGTATTTT
d_call: NA
j_call: TRBJ2-3
clone_size: NA
v_call: TRBV29-1

cdr3_aa: CASSLRRDGEQYF
cdr3_nt: TGTGCCAGCAGTTTGAGGCGGGATGGGGAGCAGTACTTC
d_call: NA
j_call: TRBJ2-7
clone_size: NA
v_call: TRBV27

cdr3_aa: CASSLYGEGQPQHF
cdr3_nt: TGTGCCAGCAGTTTATATGGGGAGGGACAGCCCCAGCATTTT
d_call: NA
j_call: TRBJ1-5
clone_size: many
v_call: TRBV27

cdr3_aa: CASSLGQSYTF
cdr3_nt: TGTGCCAGCAGTTTGGGACAGAGCTACACCTTC
d_call: TRBD1
j_call: TRBJ1-2
clone_size: NA
v_call: TRBV6-2/TRBV6-3

cdr3_aa: CASRTGVAGELFF
cdr3_nt: TGTGCCAGCAGGACGGGGGTAGCCGGGGAGCTGTTTTTT
d_call: NA
j_call: TRBJ2-2
clone_size: NA
v_call: TRBV2

cdr3_aa: CAWSVTLGYGYTF
cdr3_nt: TGTGCCTGGAGTGTAACCCTGGGCTATGGCTACACCTTC
d_call: NA
j_call: TRBJ1-2
clone_size: NA
v_call: TRBV30

cdr3_aa: CASSLPGADTQYF
cdr3_nt: TGTGCCAGCTCACTTCCCGGGGCGGATACGCAGTATTTT
d_call: NA
j_call: TRBJ2-3
clone_size: few
v_call: TRBV18

cdr3_aa: CASLMYNEQFF
cdr3_nt: TGTGCCAGCCTTATGTACAATGAGCAGTTCTTC
d_call: NA
j_call: TRBJ2-1
clone_size: few
v_call: TRBV6-6

cdr3_aa: CASSLVRGETQYF
cdr3_nt: TGTGCCAGCAGCTTGGTCAGGGGTGAGACCCAGTACTTC
d_call: NA
j_call: TRBJ2-5
clone_size: NA
v_call: TRBV13

cdr3_aa: CASSHDTGGAYGYTF
cdr3_nt: TGCGCCAGCAGCCACGACACAGGGGGCGCGTATGGCTACACCTTC
d_call: TRBD1
j_call: TRBJ1-2
clone_size: few
v_call: TRBV4-3

cdr3_aa: CASRKKQSLNTGELFF
cdr3_nt: TGTGCCAGCAGGAAAAAGCAGTCTCTAAACACCGGGGAGCTGTTTTTT
d_call: NA
j_call: TRBJ2-2
clone_size: NA
v_call: TRBV28

cdr3_aa: CASSVPGTVSNSPLHF
cdr3_nt: TGTGCCAGCAGCGTACCCGGGACGGTCAGTAATTCACCCCTCCACTTT
d_call: NA
j_call: TRBJ1-6
clone_size: NA
v_call: TRBV5-4

cdr3_aa: CATSADNNEQFF
cdr3_nt: TGTGCCACCAGTGCCGACAACAATGAGCAGTTCTTC
d_call: NA
j_call: TRBJ2-1
clone_size: NA
v_call: TRBV24-1

cdr3_aa: CASSWVPRYYEQYF
cdr3_nt: TGTGCCAGCAGTTGGGTCCCCCGGTACTACGAGCAGTACTTC
d_call: NA
j_call: TRBJ2-7
clone_size: NA
v_call: TRBV28

cdr3_aa: CACSLDPPTRGGVNEQFF
cdr3_nt: TGCGCCTGCAGCTTGGACCCCCCGACGCGGGGGGGAGTCAATGAGCAGTTCTTC
d_call: TRBD2
j_call: TRBJ2-1
clone_size: NA
v_call: TRBV5-1

cdr3_aa: CASSQGSRANYGYTF
cdr3_nt: TGTGCCAGCAGCCAGGGGAGTAGAGCTAACTATGGCTACACCTTC
d_call: NA
j_call: TRBJ1-2
clone_size: NA
v_call: TRBV5-6

cdr3_aa: CASSLEGDSPLHF
cdr3_nt: TGTGCCAGCAGCTTAGAGGGGGATTCACCCCTCCACTTT
d_call: NA
j_call: TRBJ1-6
clone_size: NA
v_call: TRBV7-8

cdr3_aa: CASSPQYRDTQYF
cdr3_nt: TGTGCCAGCAGCCCTCAATACAGAGATACGCAGTATTTT
d_call: NA
j_call: TRBJ2-3
clone_size: few
v_call: TRBV7-2

cdr3_aa: CASGTGNTEAFF
cdr3_nt: TGCGCCAGCGGGACAGGGAACACTGAAGCTTTCTTT
d_call: TRBD1
j_call: TRBJ1-1
clone_size: NA
v_call: TRBV5-1

cdr3_aa: CASSFGVPGELFF
cdr3_nt: TGTGCCAGCAGCTTTGGGGTCCCCGGGGAGCTGTTTTTT
d_call: NA
j_call: TRBJ2-2
clone_size: NA
v_call: TRBV5-6

cdr3_aa: CASSLYSNTEAFF
cdr3_nt: TGTGCCAGCAGCTTGTACAGTAACACTGAAGCTTTCTTT
d_call: NA
j_call: TRBJ1-1
clone_size: NA
v_call: TRBV5-5

cdr3_aa: CATEPSGGADQPQHF
cdr3_nt: TGTGCCACCGAACCGAGCGGGGGGGCCGATCAGCCCCAGCATTTT
d_call: NA
j_call: TRBJ1-5
clone_size: NA
v_call: TRBV10-3

cdr3_aa: CASSPSSYNSPLHF
cdr3_nt: TGTGCCAGCAGCCCTAGCTCCTATAATTCACCCCTCCACTTT
d_call: NA
j_call: TRBJ1-6
clone_size: NA
v_call: TRBV6-6

cdr3_aa: CAWKDAQLAFF
cdr3_nt: TGTGCCTGGAAGGACGCCCAGCTGGCTTTCTTT
d_call: NA
j_call: TRBJ1-1
clone_size: NA
v_call: TRBV30

cdr3_aa: CASSSTGGADTQYF
cdr3_nt: TGCGCCAGCAGCTCAACAGGGGGCGCGGATACGCAGTATTTT
d_call: TRBD1
j_call: TRBJ2-3
clone_size: few
v_call: TRBV5-1

cdr3_aa: CASSQSGRPLYGYTF
cdr3_nt: TGTGCCAGCAGTCAATCAGGCAGGCCTCTCTATGGCTACACCTTC
d_call: NA
j_call: TRBJ1-2
clone_size: NA
v_call: TRBV28

cdr3_aa: CASSDSGTYNYGYTF
cdr3_nt: TGTGCCAGCAGTGACTCCGGAACATATAACTATGGCTACACCTTC
d_call: NA
j_call: TRBJ1-2
clone_size: NA
v_call: TRBV2

cdr3_aa: CSGSNGRATEAFF
cdr3_nt: TGCAGCGGATCCAACGGGAGGGCCACTGAAGCTTTCTTT
d_call: NA
j_call: TRBJ1-1
clone_size: few
v_call: TRBV29-1